The 27 T cell receptor beta chains reported below all come from one sample, sequenced in a study of cytomegalovirus exposure and HLA in healthy donors. A multiplex PCR was run with 60 Vbeta primers and 13 Jbeta primers. Assay: immunoSEQ multiplex PCR; the TCRdb copy retains only in-frame clones and omits some. This table holds over 65,000 clones, around 75% found once. The specimen was PBMCs. The receptors come from a woman in her 40s in good health and CMV-seronegative.

The chain employs TRBV6-5 and TRBJ2-2, with TRBD2 matching 7 bases. Germline-derived CDR1 and CDR2 are MNHEY and SVGAGI. The CDR3 spans 14 residues. V gave up 4 bases and J gave up 6 bases; unmatched junction bases: 5. The CDR3 loop is CASSLARGAGELFF. The DNA for the CDR3 is TGTGCCAGCAGTTTGGCACGGGGGGCCGGGGAGCTGTTTTTT.

This clone was seen only a few times. The rearrangement joins TRBV28 to TRBJ2-7; the match to TRBD2 covers 13 bases. V was pared by 6 bases and J by 1 base, with 3 bases of the junction left unmatched. This CDR3 has 15 residues. Germline-derived CDR1 and CDR2 are MDHEN and SYDVKM. The chain's CDR3 is CASRMTSGRSYEQYF. The CDR3 DNA follows: TGTGCCAGCAGGATGACTAGCGGGAGGTCCTACGAGCAGTACTTC. Using reference TRBV28 and TRBJ2-7 for the parts outside the CDR3, the full variable domain is DVKVTQSSRYLVKRTGEKVFLECVQDMDHENMFWYRQDPGLGLRLIYFSYDVKMKEKGDIPEGYSVSREKKERFSLILESASTNQTSMYLCASRMTSGRSYEQYFGPGTRLTVT.

The chain links TRBV7-3 to TRBJ2-1; 10 nucleotides agree with TRBD1. The CDR3 covers 16 residues. From germline, CDR1 is SGHTA and CDR2 FQGTGA. V shed 7 bases, J shed 8 bases, and the junction held 14 bases outside the gene matches. CDR3 sequence reads: CASTPDGTGVFDEQFF. CDR3 coding DNA: TGTGCCAGCACCCCAGACGGGACAGGGGTTTTTGATGAGCAGTTCTTC.

The V call is TRBV11-2, the J call TRBJ1-4; a possible D gene is TRBD1 (6 bases). In germline, CDR1 is SGHAT, CDR2 FQNNGV. This CDR3 contains 16 residues. Trimming took 4 bases from V and 5 from J, leaving 17 bases between them. In DNA, the CDR3 is TGTGCCAGCAGCTGGGCCTCCGGGACATTAAATGAAAAACTGTTTTTT. It encodes CASSWASGTLNEKLFF.

This clone was detected only a few times. The chain recombines TRBV9 with TRBJ1-2, with D unclear. The CDR3 is 12 amino acids. CDR1 is SGDLS, CDR2 YYNGEE, per germline. Trimming stripped 4 bases from V and 7 bases from J, with 11 bases between. The CDR3 here is CASSIQGGGYTF. In DNA form, the CDR3 reads TGTGCCAGCAGCATCCAAGGAGGTGGCTACACCTTC.

This chain joins TRBV7-9 and TRBJ2-7; 10 positions match TRBD1. V was pared by 5 bases and J by 0 bases, with 13 bases of the junction left unmatched. The germline V gene has CDR1 SEHNR and CDR2 FQNEAQ (reference sequence). This CDR3 region has 18 residues. CDR3 sequence reads: CASSPGTGTGANSYEQYF. The CDR3, as DNA: TGTGCCAGCAGCCCGGGGACCGGGACAGGGGCTAACTCCTACGAGCAGTACTTC. The full variable domain, completed using reference TRBV7-9 and TRBJ2-7, is DTGVSQNPRHKITKRGQNVTFRCDPISEHNRLYWYRQTLGQGPEFLTYFQNEAQLEKSRLLSDRFSAERPKGSFSTLEIQRTEQGDSAMYLCASSPGTGTGANSYEQYFGPGTRLTVT.

V and J are TRBV19 and TRBJ1-5, with 8 bases aligning to TRBD1. The CDR3 is 15 amino acids. V lost 3 bases to trimming and J lost 6 bases; unmatched junction nucleotides: 7. Germline V gene data show CDR1 as LNHDA and CDR2 as SQIVND (reference sequence). The CDR3 DNA is TGTGCCAGTAGTATCAACGGACAGGGTGCTCAGCCCCAGCATTTT. Translated: CASSINGQGAQPQHF.

The CDR3 DNA reads as TGCAGCGTTGACGGGGGAATTGGAAACACCATATATTTT. Its translation is CSVDGGIGNTIYF. V gene TRBV29-1 combines with J gene TRBJ1-3; D possibly corresponds to TRBD1 (5 bases). Trimming removed 3 bases from V and 3 bases from J, with 9 bases in between. This CDR3 is built from 13 residues. Germline V CDR1 and CDR2: SQVTM, ANQGSEA.

The sample holds a few counts of this clone. The V and J genes are TRBV5-1 and TRBJ1-2; D might be TRBD1 (5 bases). Germline CDR1 reads SGHRS; CDR2 reads YFSETQ. There are 14 residues in the CDR3. The V and J ends lost 4 bases and 6 bases respectively, with 16 bases between them. CDR3 sequence: CASSLTRDLDGYTF. CDR3 nucleotides: TGCGCCAGCAGCCTGACCAGGGATTTGGATGGCTACACCTTC.

The V call is TRBV7-2, the J call TRBJ2-1, with D perhaps TRBD2 (6 bases). This CDR3 contains 15 residues. From germline, CDR1 is SGHTA and CDR2 FQGNSA. Trimming took off 5 bases at V and 0 bases at J, with 11 bases between the two ends. The CDR3, as DNA: TGTGCCAGCAGCCCCGGGGACTTCTCCTACAATGAGCAGTTCTTC. Translating gives CASSPGDFSYNEQFF.

This clone appeared a few times. V and J are TRBV5-3 and TRBJ1-5, with D uncertain. TRBV5-3 has ORF status, its function being uncertain. CDR3 length equals 17 residues. Deletions cut 4 bases from V and 1 base from J, with 18 bases between. The CDR3 region has the DNA TGTGCCAGAAGCCCCCCTTTCGGGGAATTGAGCAATCAGCCCCAGCATTTT. Translation: CARSPPFGELSNQPQHF.

V and J are TRBV29-1 and TRBJ2-1; 16 nucleotides match TRBD2. Germline CDR1 reads SQVTM; CDR2 reads ANQGSEA. Unmatched junction bases numbered 3, after V lost 3 bases and J lost 4 bases. The CDR3 is 16 residues long. CDR3 sequence: CSVDGTSGRAYNEQFF. CDR3 in DNA: TGCAGCGTTGACGGGACTAGCGGGAGGGCTTACAATGAGCAGTTCTTC.

This chain connects TRBV29-1 to TRBJ1-2; tentative D call: TRBD1 (6 bases). V was cut by 3 bases and J by 4 bases, with 30 bases left in between. This CDR3 spans 19 amino acids. Germline loops: CDR1 SQVTM, CDR2 ANQGSEA. CDR3 sequence: CSVEGVYGAGELRSYGYTF. CDR3 DNA: TGCAGCGTTGAGGGGGTATACGGGGCAGGGGAACTTCGTAGCTATGGCTACACCTTC.

This sequence joins TRBV30 and TRBJ2-3; TRBD2 matches 10 bases. This CDR3 is built from 15 residues. Germline CDR1 reads GTSNPN; CDR2 reads SVGIG (reference sequence). V lost 1 base to trimming and J lost 3 bases; unmatched junction nucleotides: 4. In DNA, the CDR3 is TGTGCCTGGAGTGGAACTAGCGGGGTAACAGATACGCAGTATTTT. Its protein is CAWSGTSGVTDTQYF.

V is TRBV7-9 and J is TRBJ1-2; TRBD1 is a possible D gene (5 bases). This CDR3 is 16 amino acids long. The ends were cut back, 0 bases at V and 4 bases at J, with 15 bases in the middle. Germline V gene data show CDR1 as SEHNR and CDR2 as FQNEAQ (reference sequence). CDR3 nucleotides: TGTGCCAGCAGCTTAGCAGGGGCTGAATGGACCTATGGCTACACCTTC. This sequence encodes CASSLAGAEWTYGYTF.

This chain joins TRBV27 and TRBJ2-7; 7 bases map to TRBD2. CDR1 and CDR2 (germline): MNHEY, SMNVEV (reference sequence). The V gene end was trimmed by 6 bases and the J gene end by 4 bases; junction bases not matched to a gene: 9. The CDR3 totals 14 residues. Here the CDR3 reads CASSITGTMYEQYF. The DNA of the CDR3 is TGTGCCAGCAGCATCACCGGGACTATGTACGAGCAGTACTTC.

CDR3 protein: CASSLPPGLAGGTDTQYF. DNA of the CDR3: TGTGCCAGCAGCCTCCCTCCGGGACTAGCGGGGGGAACAGATACGCAGTATTTT. The gene calls are TRBV7-9 and TRBJ2-3, with 15 nucleotides matching TRBD2. The germline CDR1 and CDR2 sequences are SEHNR and FQNEAQ (reference sequence). The CDR3 contains 18 residues. Trimming at V came to 5 bases and at J to 3 bases, leaving 9 bases not matched to a gene. The full variable domain, completed using reference TRBV7-9 and TRBJ2-3, is DTGVSQNPRHKITKRGQNVTFRCDPISEHNRLYWYRQTLGQGPEFLTYFQNEAQLEKSRLLSDRFSAERPKGSFSTLEIQRTEQGDSAMYLCASSLPPGLAGGTDTQYFGPGTRLTVL.

The V gene is TRBV5-4, the J gene TRBJ1-1; D remains unclear. The germline CDR1 and CDR2 sequences are SGHNT and YYREEE (reference sequence). There are 15 residues in the CDR3. V was trimmed by 2 bases and J by 1 base, leaving 12 bases between them. CDR3 protein: CASSFPQTRNTEAFF. CDR3 bases: TGTGCCAGCAGCTTCCCTCAAACCAGGAACACTGAAGCTTTCTTT. The full variable domain, its missing parts supplied by reference TRBV5-4 and TRBJ1-1, is ETGVTQSPTHLIKTRGQQVTLRCSSQSGHNTVSWYQQALGQGPQFIFQYYREEENGRGNFPPRFSGLQFPNYSSELNVNALELDDSALYLCASSFPQTRNTEAFFGQGTRLTVV.

The chain has TRBV7-3 and TRBJ2-7; D not certain. The CDR3 runs to 14 residues. Per germline, CDR1 SGHTA and CDR2 FQGTGA. Trimming took off 1 base at V and 0 bases at J, with 7 bases between the two ends. DNA of the CDR3: TGTGCCAGCAGCTTAAGAGCAGGCTCCTACGAGCAGTACTTC. Translated: CASSLRAGSYEQYF.

The chain combines TRBV21-1 with TRBJ2-7; the D segment call TRBD1 is taken from the table without a DNA check. TRBV21-1 is a pseudogene segment. The CDR3 extends over 16 amino acids. CDR3 protein: CASSKGGSRVTYEQYF. CDR3 DNA: TGTGCCAGCAGCAAAGGGGGCAGCCGAGTCACCTACGAGCAGTACTTC.

The rearrangement links TRBV5-6 to TRBJ2-1; 13 bases are shared with TRBD2. Per germline, CDR1 SGHDT and CDR2 YYEEEE. V lost 2 bases and J lost 9; bases outside the gene matches: 5. This CDR3 region has 15 residues. CDR3 DNA sequence: TGTGCCAGCAGCTTACTAGCGGGAGGGCCGGTTGAGCAGTTCTTC. Protein product: CASSLLAGGPVEQFF.

The chain uses TRBV29-1 and TRBJ2-1, with D maybe TRBD2 (5 bases). Germline V gives CDR1 SQVTM, CDR2 ANQGSEA. V gave up 5 bases and J gave up 0 bases, with 23 bases separating them. This CDR3 region has 18 residues. CDR3 sequence: CSVTPGVGNRISYNEQFF. The CDR3 DNA follows: TGCAGCGTTACCCCCGGGGTGGGGAATCGGATCTCCTACAATGAGCAGTTCTTC.

The chain is built from TRBV6-6 and TRBJ1-6; weak D call: TRBD1 (5 bases). V dropped 5 bases and J dropped 9 bases, with 17 bases sitting between them. This CDR3 contains 15 residues. Germline CDR1 is MNHNY and CDR2 is SVGAGI (reference sequence). The CDR3 coding sequence is TGTGCCAGCAGTCAACAGTCCCAGGGAGGTTCACCCCTCCACTTT. This sequence encodes CASSQQSQGGSPLHF.

The rearrangement joins TRBV19 to TRBJ2-5, with 12 bases that match TRBD2. The CDR3 sequence is 19 residues long. From germline, CDR1 is LNHDA and CDR2 SQIVND (reference sequence). V lost 6 bases to trimming and J lost 3 bases; unmatched junction nucleotides: 17. The CDR3 nucleotides read TGTGCCAGTAGGCCGACCGGGGCTAGCGGGGGGGCCGGGAAAGAGACCCAGTACTTC. This sequence encodes CASRPTGASGGAGKETQYF.

The rearrangement links TRBV15 to TRBJ1-5; D remains unclear. The V end was cut by 3 bases, the J end by 2 bases, with 11 bases between. The V gene's germline CDR1 is LNHNV and CDR2 YYDKDF (reference sequence). The CDR3 extends over 15 amino acids. Here the CDR3 DNA reads TGTGCCACCAGCAGGACAAACATGGGCAATCAGCCCCAGCATTTT. It is translated as CATSRTNMGNQPQHF.

The J gene is TRBJ2-1, the V gene TRBV11-2; 8 nucleotides align to TRBD2. V lost 7 bases to trimming and J lost 0 bases; unmatched junction nucleotides: 5. Looked up from germline, CDR1 is SGHAT and CDR2 is FQNNGV. The CDR3 has 15 amino acids. The DNA for the CDR3 is TGTGCCAGCACTAGCGGGTTGAGCTCCTACAATGAGCAGTTCTTC. This translates into CASTSGLSSYNEQFF.

The rearrangement joins TRBV15 to TRBJ2-1; 11 bases fit TRBD1. Germline CDR1 reads LNHNV; CDR2 reads YYDKDF (reference sequence). This CDR3 contains 15 residues. V shed 7 bases and J 2 bases; nucleotides not matched to a gene: 4. DNA for the CDR3: TGTGCCACCAAAGGGGACAGGGGGGCCTACAATGAGCAGTTCTTC. Encoded protein: CATKGDRGAYNEQFF.